This T cell receptor beta chain emerged from a study of identical twins. Germline CDR1 reads DFQATT; CDR2 reads SNEGSKA (reference sequence). V lost 4 bases, J lost 3 bases, and 18 bases stayed unmatched. This CDR3 is 18 amino acids long. A single record per CDR3 protein comes from TCRdb applying MiXCR to the 5' RACE reads. The data show 500,000 to 700,000 distinct CDR3 sequences, just over 7% seen once. The same data also went into a second study, on yellow fever vaccine responses in identical twins.

The V and J genes are TRBV20-1 and TRBJ2-3; TRBD2 matches at 8 bases. Sequenced material: PBMCs. This sequence was found in a woman aged 18-35 years in good health. The CDR3 loop is CSATSPRRVAGLTDTQYF. CDR3 bases: TGCAGTGCTACCTCCCCCCGGCGGGTAGCGGGGCTGACAGATACGCAGTATTTT.